This is a list of T cell receptor beta chains from one sample in a study of post-analysis software for immune sequencing data. Using its own MiXCR run on the PCR reads, TCRdb lists one record per CDR3 protein. The profile shows 600,000 to 700,000 distinct CDR3 sequences, 55% to 60% of them singletons. The material sequenced was blood. These receptors came from a girl aged 2 to 9 with multiple sclerosis. The CDR3 runs from the conserved cysteine through the conserved F or W. The D gene is left open where the match is weak. Size is stated for part of the rows, as once, few or many counts, or as a class when the clone is expanded.

>TRBJ1-5|.|TRBV6-6|TRBD1
CASSTGTGGVQPQHF
TGTGCCAGCAGCACCGGGACAGGGGGCGTTCAGCCCCAGCATTTT
>TRBJ2-7|once|TRBV5-6|TRBD1
CASSLWQGAQIYEQYF
TGTGCCAGCAGTCTGTGGCAGGGGGCCCAAATCTACGAGCAGTACTTC
>TRBJ2-5|.|TRBV7-9|.
CASSLFRLHRGGSQETQYF
TGTGCCAGCAGCTTATTTCGTCTTCACCGTGGAGGGTCACAAGAGACCCAGTACTTC
>TRBJ2-1|.|TRBV7-2|TRBD2
CASSLETSNNEQFF
TGTGCCAGCAGCTTAGAGACTAGCAACAATGAGCAGTTCTTC
>TRBJ2-7|.|TRBV12-3/TRBV12-4|TRBD1
CASSSRQGSFSYEQYF
TGTGCCAGCAGTTCCCGACAGGGCAGCTTCTCCTACGAGCAGTACTTC
>TRBJ2-1|few|TRBV2|TRBD2
CASSEVPLAGGSNKHGSYNEQFF
TGTGCCAGCAGTGAAGTACCTCTGGCGGGAGGGTCCAACAAACACGGATCCTACAATGAGCAGTTCTTC
>TRBJ2-2|.|TRBV7-2|.
CASSLVGVNTGELFF
TGTGCCAGCAGCTTGGTGGGGGTGAACACCGGGGAGCTGTTTTTT
>TRBJ2-5|.|TRBV12-5|.
CASGFTPGGASETQYF
TGTGCTAGTGGTTTTACTCCGGGCGGTGCATCAGAGACCCAGTACTTC
>TRBJ1-2|.|TRBV12-3/TRBV12-4|.
CASRNRAAGYTF
TGTGCCAGCAGAAACAGGGCGGCTGGCTACACCTTC
>TRBJ2-1|.|TRBV20-1|.
CSASSPQTTEQFF
TGCAGTGCTAGTTCGCCCCAAACAACAGAGCAGTTCTTC
>TRBJ2-5|.|TRBV20-1|.
CSAAEPMQETQYF
TGCAGTGCCGCAGAACCAATGCAAGAGACCCAGTACTTC
>TRBJ1-2|.|TRBV25-1|.
CASSESIREEEHYGYTF
TGTGCCAGCAGTGAGTCGATCCGAGAGGAGGAGCACTATGGCTACACCTTC